This T cell receptor (beta chain) was retrieved from a study of control samples from healthy donors and cancer patients. Here immunoSEQ multiplex PCR was the method, and the copy in TCRdb shows in-frame clones only, minus some. The profile shows around 100,000 clones, roughly 87% of them singletons. Germline-derived CDR1 and CDR2 are GTSNPN and SVGIG (reference sequence). V gave up 5 bases and J gave up 5 bases, with 18 bases separating them. The CDR3 is 15 residues long. The sample consisted of blood. This clonotype originated in a woman aged 45-65 years in good health. The chain has TRBV30 and TRBJ2-2; a weak D match, TRBD1 (5 bases). The CDR3 DNA sequence: TGTGCCTGGGCCCCTGACAGCTACACTACCGGGGAGCTGTTTTTT. The encoded protein is CAWAPDSYTTGELFF.